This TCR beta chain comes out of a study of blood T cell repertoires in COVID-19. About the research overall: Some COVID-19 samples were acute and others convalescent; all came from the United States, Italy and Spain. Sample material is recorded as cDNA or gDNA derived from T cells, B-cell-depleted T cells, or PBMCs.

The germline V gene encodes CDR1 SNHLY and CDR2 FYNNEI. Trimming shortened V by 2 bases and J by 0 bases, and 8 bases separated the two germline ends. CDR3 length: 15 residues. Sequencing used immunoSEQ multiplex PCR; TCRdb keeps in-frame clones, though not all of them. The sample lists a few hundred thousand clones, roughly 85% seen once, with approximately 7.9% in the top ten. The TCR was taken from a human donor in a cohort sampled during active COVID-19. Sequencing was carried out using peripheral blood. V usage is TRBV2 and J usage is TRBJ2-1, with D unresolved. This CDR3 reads CASSESGSSYNEQFF. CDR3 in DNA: TGTGCCAGCAGTGAATCTGGTAGCTCCTACAATGAGCAGTTCTTC.